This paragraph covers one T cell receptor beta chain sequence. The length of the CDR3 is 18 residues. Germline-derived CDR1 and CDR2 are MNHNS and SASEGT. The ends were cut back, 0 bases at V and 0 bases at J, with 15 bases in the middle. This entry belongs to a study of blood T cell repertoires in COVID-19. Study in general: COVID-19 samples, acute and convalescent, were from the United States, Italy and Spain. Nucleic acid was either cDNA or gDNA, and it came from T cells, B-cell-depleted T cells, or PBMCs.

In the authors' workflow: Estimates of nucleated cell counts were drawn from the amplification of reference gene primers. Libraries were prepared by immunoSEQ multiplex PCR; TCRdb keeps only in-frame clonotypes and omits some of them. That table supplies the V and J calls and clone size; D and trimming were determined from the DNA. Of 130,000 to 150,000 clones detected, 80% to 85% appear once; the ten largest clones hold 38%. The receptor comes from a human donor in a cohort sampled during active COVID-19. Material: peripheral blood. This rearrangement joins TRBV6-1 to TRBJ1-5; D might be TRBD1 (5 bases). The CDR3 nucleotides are TGTGCCAGCAGTGAAGCCTGGGGCGGACGATATAGCAATCAGCCCCAGCATTTT. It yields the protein CASSEAWGGRYSNQPQHF.